The 28 T cell receptor beta chains below were found in one sample sequenced in a study of tumor-infiltrating lymphocytes in primary liver carcinoma (dated by TCRdb to about 2017). Sequencing took place on an Illumina HiSeq 2500. Using a constant-region primer and ProtoScript II reverse transcriptase, TCRbeta-specific cDNA was reverse-transcribed from approximately 500 ng total RNA. Construction of the TCRbeta libraries relied on three nested rounds of multiplex PCR, following a slightly modified ARM-PCR procedure. The first two PCR rounds used multiplex TRBV1-TRBV30 forward primers with a Cbeta reverse primer, each for roughly 11 cycles. The public reads were reprocessed in TCRdb via fastp at Q25 and MiXCR, keeping in-frame beta chains. Each record represents a unique CDR3 protein, reported with the most common genes and DNA among its rows. The sample yields hundreds of thousands of distinct CDR3 sequences; around 50% were counted once. The top ten constitute over 15% of the sample.

Blood RNA was extracted from unsorted whole blood using TRIzol reagent, and germline DNA was obtained with the DNeasy Blood & Tissue kit. The sequenced material came from peripheral blood. The source of these receptors is a woman aged 30 to 39 with primary liver carcinoma and hepatitis B virus infection.

With respect to this clonotype: Given a much more abundant clone one base away, this may be a read error. This chain joins TRBV6-1 and TRBJ2-7, with 7 positions matching TRBD2. Germline CDR1 MNHNS, CDR2 SASEGT. The CDR3 spans 15 residues. The CDR3 region has the DNA TGTGCCAGCTTTATAGGGGCGGGAGTTCCCTACAAGCAGTACTTC. Encoded protein: CASFIGAGVPYKQYF.

As concerns this clonotype: A clone one base away is much larger, so this may be a read error. The rearrangement uses TRBV6-2 or TRBV6-3 and TRBJ2-5, with D unclear. The germline V gene encodes CDR1 MNHEY and CDR2 SVGEGT. The CDR3 contains 11 residues. CDR3 coding DNA: TGTACCAGCAGTTACTCCGAGACCCAGTACTTC. Amino acids: CTSSYSETQYF.

This clonotype was picked up many times. This chain links TRBV29-1 with TRBJ1-4; D call uncertain. The CDR3 runs to 12 residues. V shed 5 bases and J shed 8 bases, with 12 bases lying between them. Germline CDR1 SQVTM, CDR2 ANQGSEA. CDR3 DNA: TGCAGCGTTTTGAGGGATCGGGAAAAACTGTTTTTT. Encoded protein: CSVLRDREKLFF.

The chain employs TRBV6-2 or TRBV6-3 and TRBJ2-7; D possibly uses TRBD1 or TRBD2 (5 bases each). With 7 bases removed from V and 2 bases from J, the gap between germline ends came to 18 bases. Germline assignment: CDR1 MNHEY and CDR2 SVGEGT. CDR3 length: 15 amino acids. CDR3 sequence reads: CASTPGEGWPYEQYF. The CDR3, as DNA: TGTGCCAGCACCCCCGGAGAGGGGTGGCCCTACGAGCAGTACTTC.

Comments on this clonotype: A much bigger clone sits one base away, suggesting this may be a read error. The V call is TRBV4-2, the J call TRBJ2-7; 8 nucleotides align to TRBD2. CDR3 length equals 14 residues. CDR1 LGHNA and CDR2 YNFKEQ come from the germline V gene. CDR3 protein: CASSQTSGSYDQYF. CDR3 nucleotide sequence: TGTGCCAGCAGCCAAACTAGCGGTTCCTACGACCAGTACTTC.

Regarding this clonotype: This may arise from a read error, as a much more abundant clone is one base away. The chain joins TRBV29-1 to TRBJ2-3; 9 positions agree with TRBD2. Trimming cost V 5 bases and J 0 bases; bases outside gene matches: 12. CDR1 and CDR2 (germline): SQVTM, ANQGSEA. The length of the CDR3 is 17 residues. The CDR3 sequence is CSVPQISGSSSTDTQYF. The CDR3 coding sequence is TGCAGCGTTCCGCAGATTAGCGGGAGTTCCAGCACAGATACGCAGTATTTT.

The CDR3: CASSQVLAGMEDTQYF. The DNA for the CDR3 is TGCGCCAGCAGCCAAGTACTAGCGGGAATGGAAGATACGCAGTATTTT. The chain carries TRBV4-1 and TRBJ2-3, with TRBD2 matching 10 bases. Germline-derived CDR1 and CDR2 are MGHRA and YSYEKL. Trimming cost V 1 base and J 5 bases; bases outside gene matches: 6. The CDR3 has 16 residues.

This clonotype was detected a few times. This chain connects TRBV28 to TRBJ1-1; D gene ambiguous. In germline, CDR1 is MDHEN, CDR2 SYDVKM. Trimming shortened V by 6 bases and J by 2 bases, and 10 bases separated the two germline ends. There are 13 residues in the CDR3. The CDR3: CASSLQKNTEAFF. Written as DNA, the CDR3 is TGTGCCAGCAGCCTACAAAAAAACACTGAAGCTTTCTTT.

Concerning this clonotype: The junction departs from the called germline gene at one end, perhaps through a read error. CDR3 sequence reads: CAGRTGSGSYYGYTF. The CDR3, as DNA: TGTGCCGGCAGAACAGGGTCCGGATCCTACTATGGCTACACCTTC. The J gene is TRBJ1-2, the V gene TRBV6-5, with a tentative D call TRBD1 (6 bases). This CDR3 has 15 residues. Per germline, CDR1 MNHEY and CDR2 SVGAGI.

The chain recombines TRBV10-3 with TRBJ2-7; the D is unclear. CDR1 and CDR2 from the germline V gene are ENHRY and SYGVKD. CDR3 length: 13 amino acids. Trimming pared 8 bases from V and 0 bases from J, leaving 11 bases between. CDR3 loop: CAIWSATSYEQYF. DNA of the CDR3: TGTGCCATCTGGTCGGCGACCTCCTACGAGCAGTACTTC.

Turning to this clonotype: One junction end disagrees with the germline gene, perhaps due to a read error. The V and J genes are TRBV11-1 and TRBJ2-1, with D maybe TRBD1 (7 bases). The CDR3 spans 12 residues. The germline V gene encodes CDR1 SGHAT and CDR2 FQDESV (reference sequence). CDR3 loop: CPSSFQGGEQFF. CDR3 sequence (DNA): TGTCCCAGTAGCTTCCAGGGGGGTGAGCAGTTCTTC. The variable domain in full, with the rest retrieved from reference TRBV11-1 and TRBJ2-1, is EAEVAQSPRYKITEKSQAVAFWCDPISGHATLYWYRQILGQGPELLVQFQDESVVDDSQLPKDRFSAERLKGVDSTLKIQPAELGDSAMYLCPSSFQGGEQFFGPGTRLTVL.

The chain uses TRBV6-1 and TRBJ2-2, with D uncertain. The CDR3 is 12 residues long. CDR1 and CDR2 (germline): MNHNS, SASEGT. Between the trimmed V and J ends, which lost 8 bases and 6 bases, there was a span of 10 bases. CDR3 amino acids: CASLPDAGELFF. The DNA for the CDR3 is TGTGCCAGCCTCCCCGACGCCGGGGAGCTGTTTTTT.

The CDR3 reads CATSDTSGSVHEQYF. CDR3 DNA sequence: TGTGCCACCAGTGATACTAGCGGGAGTGTCCACGAGCAGTACTTC. This sequence joins TRBV24-1 and TRBJ2-7; 11 bases map to TRBD2. This CDR3 comprises 15 residues. The trim removed 3 bases at V and 5 bases at J, leaving 5 bases unmatched. Germline assignment: CDR1 KGHDR and CDR2 SFDVKD.

As to this clonotype: It may be a read error: a sequence one base away is much more abundant. The chain combines TRBV4-2 with TRBJ2-3, with 12 bases matching TRBD2. The CDR3 is made up of 16 amino acids. Germline lookup yields CDR1 LGHNA and CDR2 YNFKEQ. DNA of the CDR3: TGTGCCAGCAGCCTCAGACTAGCGGGAGTAGAAGATATGCAGTATTTT. This sequence encodes CASSLRLAGVEDMQYF.

CDR3 sequence (DNA): TGTGCCAGCAGTTCAGCCGGGACTGTAGCCAAAAACATTCAGTACTTC. Residues: CASSSAGTVAKNIQYF. This chain connects TRBV28 to TRBJ2-4; possibly TRBD2 for D (6 bases). In germline, CDR1 is MDHEN, CDR2 SYDVKM. The CDR3 is made up of 16 amino acids. V lost 4 bases and J lost 0, with 13 bases in between. Drawing the rest from reference TRBV28 and TRBJ2-4, the complete variable domain is DVKVTQSSRYLVKRTGEKVFLECVQDMDHENMFWYRQDPGLGLRLIYFSYDVKMKEKGDIPEGYSVSREKKERFSLILESASTNQTSMYLCASSSAGTVAKNIQYFGAGTRLSVL.

The chain has TRBV30 and TRBJ1-5, with no clear D. CDR3 length: 12 amino acids. The V gene's germline CDR1 is GTSNPN and CDR2 SVGIG (reference sequence). V shed 6 bases and J shed 3 bases, with 9 bases lying between them. The CDR3 reads CACQYYNQPQHF. In DNA form, the CDR3 reads TGTGCCTGTCAGTATTACAATCAGCCCCAGCATTTT.

This clonotype came up many times. Written as DNA, the CDR3 is TGTGCCAGCCATTACCTAGCGGGAGGTTCGAGAGATACGCAGTATTTT. Protein sequence: CASHYLAGGSRDTQYF. This sequence joins TRBV6-2 or TRBV6-3 and TRBJ2-3; 11 positions match TRBD2. Germline V gene data show CDR1 as MNHEY and CDR2 as SVGEGT. This CDR3 contains 16 residues. The trim removed 8 bases at V and 5 bases at J, leaving 12 bases unmatched.

This clonotype was counted between two and nine times. The rearrangement joins TRBV6-5 to TRBJ2-7; D is possibly TRBD1 (5 bases). The CDR3 covers 12 residues. Trimming left V 8 bases short and J 3 bases short, with 11 bases between. Germline V gene data show CDR1 as MNHEY and CDR2 as SVGAGI. The CDR3 loop is CASGRVSYEQYF. The CDR3 coding sequence is TGTGCCAGCGGCAGGGTGAGCTACGAGCAGTACTTC.

This clonotype was seen a handful of times. One junction end disagrees with the germline gene, perhaps due to a read error. The chain combines TRBV12-3 or TRBV12-4 with TRBJ2-1, with 8 bases fitting TRBD2. This CDR3 is built from 11 residues. The CDR3, as DNA: TGTGCCAGCAGTTTAAACGGCCGGGAGGGCTTC. Translation: CASSLNGREGF.

In this sample, this clonotype turned up a few times. Relative to the germline gene, one junction end is altered; a read error may explain this. CDR3 protein: CASSGTGLAEKLFF. Here the CDR3 DNA reads TGTGCCAGCAGCGGTACAGGTTTAGCTGAAAAACTGTTTTTT. The V and J genes are TRBV4-3 and TRBJ1-4, with D possibly TRBD1 on 5 matching bases. The CDR3 contains 14 residues. Germline V lookup: CDR1 LGHNA, CDR2 YSLEER.

This clonotype has more than one count but fewer than ten. The chain employs TRBV4-3 and TRBJ1-5; D ambiguous. CDR3 size: 13 residues. Germline V gene data show CDR1 as LGHNA and CDR2 as YSLEER. Trimming took 0 bases from V and 5 from J, leaving 5 bases between them. CDR3 residues: CASSQEPDQPQHF. As DNA, the CDR3 is TGCGCCAGCAGCCAAGAACCGGATCAGCCCCAGCATTTT.

This clonotype was found a few times. Since a much larger clone is just one base distant, this may be a read error. The J gene is TRBJ2-2, the V gene TRBV11-2; D may match TRBD1 or TRBD2 (5 bases each). CDR3 length: 14 residues. The germline V gene encodes CDR1 SGHAT and CDR2 FQNNGV. This CDR3 is CASSLVRTSGGLFF. The CDR3, as DNA: TGTGCCAGCAGCTTAGTGCGGACCAGTGGGGGGCTGTTTTTT.

This sequence joins TRBV21-1 and TRBJ1-5; TRBD1 is the table's D call, not checked against the DNA. TRBV21-1 represents a pseudogene. This CDR3 is 15 amino acids long. As DNA, the CDR3 is TGCGCCTGCACCTACGGGACAGCCTCCAATCAGCCCCAGCATTTT. It encodes CACTYGTASNQPQHF.

This rearrangement joins TRBV9 to TRBJ2-5; the match to TRBD1 covers 7 bases. The germline V gene has CDR1 SGDLS and CDR2 YYNGEE. This CDR3 is built from 14 residues. V lost 7 bases, J lost 4 bases, and 10 bases stayed unmatched. The CDR3, as DNA: TGTGCCAGCTCGGACGGGTCAGGGGGAGAGACCCAGTACTTC. The encoded protein is CASSDGSGGETQYF. Full variable domain (outside the CDR3, taken from reference TRBV9 and TRBJ2-5): DSGVTQTPKHLITATGQRVTLRCSPRSGDLSVYWYQQSLDQGLQFLIQYYNGEERAKGNILERFSAQQFPDLHSELNLSSLELGDSALYFCASSDGSGGETQYFGPGTRLLVL.

The CDR3 reads CASSQESLASTDTQYF. As DNA, the CDR3 is TGTGCCAGCAGCCAAGAAAGCCTAGCTAGCACAGATACGCAGTATTTT. The chain uses TRBV4-2 and TRBJ2-3; TRBD2 is a possible D gene (5 bases). Germline V CDR1 and CDR2: LGHNA, YNFKEQ. Trimming took off 0 bases at V and 0 bases at J, with 10 bases between the two ends. The CDR3 is 16 amino acids.

This chain connects TRBV7-9 to TRBJ2-6, with D possibly matching TRBD1 (6 bases). CDR1 and CDR2 from the germline V gene are SEHNR and FQNEAQ (reference sequence). CDR3 size: 15 residues. V was pared by 3 bases and J by 1 base, with 7 bases between. The DNA for the CDR3 is TGTGCCAGCAGCTTGGGGGCGTCTGGGGCCAACGTCCTGACTTTC. This encodes CASSLGASGANVLTF.

Note on this clonotype: This could be a read error, since a much larger clone is one nucleotide away. The rearrangement joins TRBV4-1 to TRBJ2-5, with D possibly matching TRBD2 (6 bases). CDR1 and CDR2 from the germline V gene are MGHRA and YSYEKL. The V gene lost 4 bases and the J gene lost 7 bases, with 16 bases spanning the gap. The CDR3 is 14 amino acids. Here the CDR3 reads CASSPWGDSGTQYF. Written as DNA, the CDR3 is TGCGCCAGCAGCCCGTGGGGGGATTCAGGGACCCAGTACTTC.

Note on this clonotype: This clone may be a read error of a much larger clone one base away. This chain uses TRBV6-6 with TRBJ2-3, with TRBD1 matching over 9 bases. The CDR3 runs to 13 residues. V lost 5 bases, J lost 8 bases, and 5 bases stayed unmatched. Germline V gene lookup returns CDR1 MNHNY and CDR2 SVGAGI (reference sequence). CDR3 coding DNA: TGTGCCAGCAGTCACGCGGGACAGGGTACGCAGTATTTT. It codes for CASSHAGQGTQYF.